These 20 T cell receptor beta chains were sequenced from one sample in a study of HIV-infected children after antiretroviral therapy interruption. Treatment meaning: PENTA 11 planned treatment interruption arm or continuous ART arm. Unique molecular identifiers were included in an RNA-based 3' RACE TCR library. TCRdb re-called the 3' RACE reads with MiXCR, one entry per CDR3 protein. The sample carries about 83,000 distinct CDR3 sequences, around 6.9% recorded once. The sample was CD45RA+ CD4+ T cells from PBMCs, pooled from several time points, taken from a donor given antiretroviral therapy, either interrupted or continuous. Documented subset: naive CD4+ CD45RA+ CD45RO- T cells. Every receptor here comes from a pool of human donors with HIV.

This clonotype appeared once. J is TRBJ1-1 and V is TRBV4-3, with unresolved D. The V end lost 0 bases, the J end lost 0 bases, and 11 bases lay between the germline ends. The length of the CDR3 is 16 residues. The V gene's germline CDR1 is LGHNA and CDR2 YSLEER. The CDR3 nucleotides read TGCGCCAGCAGCCAAGACGCTGGGTGGATGAACACTGAAGCTTTCTTT. Protein: CASSQDAGWMNTEAFF.

This clonotype was observed a handful of times. V is TRBV21-1 and J is TRBJ1-1; the table's D call TRBD1 went unverified against the DNA. TRBV21-1 corresponds to a pseudogene. CDR3 length: 13 residues. CDR3 sequence (DNA): TGTGCCAGCAGCCTCATTGGGGGAACTGAAGCTTTCTTT. Its translation is CASSLIGGTEAFF.

This clonotype was counted many times. The chain has TRBV12-3 or TRBV12-4 and TRBJ1-4; the D gene is possibly TRBD1 (5 bases). V lost 8 bases, J lost 5 bases, and 15 bases lay in between. The CDR3 totals 14 residues. CDR3 bases: TGTGCCAGCGTGCGGGGGGGACGAAATGAAAAACTGTTTTTT. This encodes CASVRGGRNEKLFF.

This clonotype was observed a few times. The chain employs TRBV27 and TRBJ2-3, with D perhaps matching TRBD2 (5 bases). Trimming took 3 bases from V and 2 from J, leaving 9 bases between them. The germline V gene has CDR1 MNHEY and CDR2 SMNVEV (reference sequence). This CDR3 is built from 14 residues. The CDR3 reads CASSLVRATDTQYF. The CDR3 coding sequence is TGTGCCAGCAGTTTGGTGCGGGCCACAGATACGCAGTATTTT.

V gene TRBV5-1 combines with J gene TRBJ2-3; 11 bases line up with TRBD1. Germline V gene data show CDR1 as SGHRS and CDR2 as YFSETQ. Germline trimming cut 2 bases from V and 4 bases from J; bases unmatched to any gene: 6. The CDR3 extends over 16 amino acids. CDR3 in amino acids: CASSLTGTGGSDTQYF. Written as DNA, the CDR3 is TGCGCCAGCAGCTTAACCGGGACAGGGGGATCAGATACGCAGTATTTT.

This clonotype appeared many times. The chain links TRBV6-1 to TRBJ1-1, with D maybe TRBD1 (5 bases). This CDR3 is 15 amino acids long. V lost 7 bases to trimming and J lost 0 bases, with 15 bases between them. Germline V lookup: CDR1 MNHNS, CDR2 SASEGT. CDR3 protein: CASIPIDSLNTEAFF. For the CDR3, the DNA is TGTGCCAGCATCCCGATTGACAGCTTGAACACTGAAGCTTTCTTT.

This clonotype appeared many times. The chain recombines TRBV5-1 with TRBJ1-4, with D perhaps TRBD1 (5 bases). The V end lost 5 bases, the J end lost 8 bases, and 13 bases lay between the germline ends. The CDR3 has 13 residues. CDR1 is SGHRS, CDR2 YFSETQ, per germline. For the CDR3, the DNA is TGCGCCAGCAGGAGGGGAGAACGGGAAAAACTGTTTTTT. Its translation is CASRRGEREKLFF. Full variable domain (missing parts from reference TRBV5-1 and TRBJ1-4): KAGVTQTPRYLIKTRGQQVTLSCSPISGHRSVSWYQQTPGQGLQFLFEYFSETQRNKGNFPGRFSGRQFSNSRSEMNVSTLELGDSALYLCASRRGEREKLFFGSGTQLSVL.

The chain joins TRBV10-3 to TRBJ1-3; 7 bases are shared with TRBD1. Germline lookup yields CDR1 ENHRY and CDR2 SYGVKD. The CDR3 is 15 residues long. The junction had 1 base not matched to a gene; V was cut back by 0 bases and J by 2 bases. The CDR3 here is CAISESTGTGNTIYF. Written as DNA, the CDR3 is TGTGCCATCAGTGAGTCGACAGGGACTGGAAACACCATATATTTT.

This clonotype occurred many times. This chain connects TRBV24-1 to TRBJ2-3, with D uncertain. Germline CDR1 is KGHDR and CDR2 is SFDVKD. V lost 1 base, J lost 4 bases, and 14 bases lay in between. The CDR3 runs to 16 residues. This CDR3 is CATSDFGFNGPDTQYF. CDR3 DNA sequence: TGTGCCACCAGTGATTTCGGATTCAACGGACCAGATACGCAGTATTTT.

This clonotype has more than one count but fewer than ten. The rearrangement uses TRBV7-9 and TRBJ1-2; D is perhaps TRBD1 (6 bases). This CDR3 has 14 residues. The V end was cut by 5 bases, the J end by 4 bases, with 14 bases between. CDR1 is SEHNR and CDR2 is FQNEAQ in the germline V gene (reference sequence). The CDR3 sequence: CASSLHQGSYGYTF. CDR3 DNA sequence: TGTGCCAGCAGCCTACATCAGGGGTCCTATGGCTACACCTTC.

This clonotype was detected many times. The chain uses TRBV12-3 or TRBV12-4 and TRBJ2-2, with D uncertain. Trimming pared 4 bases from V and 0 bases from J, leaving 12 bases between. This CDR3 has 16 residues. The DNA for the CDR3 is TGTGCCAGCAGTTCCTGGCGGCTCACGAACACCGGGGAGCTGTTTTTT. The encoded protein is CASSSWRLTNTGELFF.

This clonotype was seen a handful of times. The rearrangement links TRBV19 to TRBJ2-3, with unresolved D. Trimming left V 10 bases short and J 1 base short, with 18 bases between. The CDR3 has 15 amino acids. In germline, CDR1 is LNHDA, CDR2 SQIVND (reference sequence). The CDR3 spells CATSSSAVGTDTQYF. The CDR3 DNA follows: TGTGCCACCTCCAGTTCTGCGGTTGGCACAGATACGCAGTATTTT.

A few counts support this clonotype. The junction shows a germline mismatch at one end, possibly a read error. The V call is TRBV6-5, the J call TRBJ1-2, with D perhaps TRBD1 (6 bases). Germline V gene data show CDR1 as MNHEY and CDR2 as SVGAGI. The length of the CDR3 is 13 residues. The CDR3 bases are TGCGCCAGCAGTACGGACAGCATCTATGGCTACACCTTC. Its protein product is CASSTDSIYGYTF.

This clonotype was seen a handful of times. This sequence joins TRBV28 and TRBJ1-5; 9 bases align to TRBD1. The CDR3 contains 15 residues. V shed 4 bases, J shed 6 bases, and the junction held 7 bases outside the gene matches. Germline values: CDR1 MDHEN, CDR2 SYDVKM. CDR3 DNA sequence: TGTGCCAGCAGTTCCCAGACAGGGGGGGGTCAGCCCCAGCATTTT. This encodes CASSSQTGGGQPQHF.

The table lists this clonotype with many counts. The V gene is TRBV7-2, the J gene TRBJ1-5; D ambiguous. Trimming removed 1 base at V and 7 bases at J, with 8 bases between. CDR1 SGHTA and CDR2 FQGNSA come from the germline V gene. The CDR3 has 13 amino acids. The CDR3 nucleotides are TGTGCCAGCAGCTTAGATCGGGGACAGCCCCAGCATTTT. Translating gives CASSLDRGQPQHF.

This clonotype was seen repeatedly, ten times or more. The genes are TRBV12-3 or TRBV12-4 and TRBJ2-1, with D possibly being TRBD2 (6 bases). With 6 bases removed from V and 6 bases from J, the gap between germline ends came to 12 bases. The CDR3 contains 13 residues. CDR3 coding DNA: TGTGCCAGCAGAGCAGTTAGCGGCAATGAGCAGTTCTTC. It is translated as CASRAVSGNEQFF.

This clonotype has a count of ten or more. This chain connects TRBV24-1 to TRBJ2-1; TRBD2 agrees at 14 bases. Germline V gene data show CDR1 as KGHDR and CDR2 as SFDVKD. The CDR3 has 16 residues. J lost 9 bases, V lost 5 bases, and 8 bases had no gene match. CDR3 nucleotide sequence: TGTGCCACCAGTGGACGACTAGCGGGGGGGCAGGGTGAGCAGTTCTTC. Translated: CATSGRLAGGQGEQFF.

This chain links TRBV12-3 or TRBV12-4 with TRBJ1-4; possible D gene TRBD1, 6 bases. V lost 3 bases and J 5 bases, leaving 13 bases between the germline ends. The CDR3 covers 15 residues. The CDR3 region has the DNA TGTGCCAGCAGTTTTTACGGCCAGGGGAATGAAAAACTGTTTTTT. Translation: CASSFYGQGNEKLFF.

In this sample, this clonotype turned up many times. The chain joins TRBV4-2 to TRBJ2-1, with unresolved D. The CDR3 runs 16 residues. V gave up 1 base and J gave up 2 bases, with 12 bases separating them. Germline V gene lookup returns CDR1 LGHNA and CDR2 YNFKEQ. The CDR3 is CASSQAWGITYNEQFF. CDR3 nucleotide sequence: TGTGCCAGCAGCCAAGCCTGGGGTATTACCTACAATGAGCAGTTCTTC.

This clonotype was counted many times. The chain couples TRBV12-3 or TRBV12-4 to TRBJ2-7, with TRBD1 matching over 8 bases. Unmatched junction bases numbered 15, after V lost 6 bases and J lost 5 bases. CDR3 length: 16 amino acids. The DNA for the CDR3 is TGTGCCAGCAGCGGCATTCAGCACAGGGGGGAGAACGAGCAGTACTTC. It is translated as CASSGIQHRGENEQYF.